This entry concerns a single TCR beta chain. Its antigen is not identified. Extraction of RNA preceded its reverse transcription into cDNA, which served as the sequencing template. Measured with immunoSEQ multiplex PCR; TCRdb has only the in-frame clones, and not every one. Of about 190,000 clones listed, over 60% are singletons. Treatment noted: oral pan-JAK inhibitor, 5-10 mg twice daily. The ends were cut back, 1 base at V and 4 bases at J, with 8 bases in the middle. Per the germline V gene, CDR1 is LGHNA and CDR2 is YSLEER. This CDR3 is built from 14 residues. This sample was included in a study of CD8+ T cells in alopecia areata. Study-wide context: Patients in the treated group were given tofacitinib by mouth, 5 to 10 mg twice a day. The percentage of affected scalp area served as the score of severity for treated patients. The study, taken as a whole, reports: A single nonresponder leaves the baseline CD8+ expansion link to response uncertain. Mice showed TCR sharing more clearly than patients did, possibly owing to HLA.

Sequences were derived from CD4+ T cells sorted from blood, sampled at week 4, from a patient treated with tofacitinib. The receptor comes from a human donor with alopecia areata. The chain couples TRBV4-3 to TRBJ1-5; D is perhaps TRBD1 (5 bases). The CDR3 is CASSQGQTNQPQHF. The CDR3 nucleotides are TGCGCCAGCAGCCAAGGACAGACTAATCAGCCCCAGCATTTT.